The present TCR beta chain was sequenced within a study of identical twins listed by TCRdb under 2016. Background on the whole study: The study deep-sequenced TCR alpha and beta repertoires from monozygotic twins, unrelated adults of various ages and cord blood to test whether fetal clonotypes persist. To rule out contamination, the twin experiments were replicated at different times with different library preparation protocols.

The CDR3 goes from the cysteine to the phenylalanine over 15 residues. Of the read, only the CDR3 DNA is kept; its 45 bases are in frame from base 1. The junction shows trimming of 1 base on V and 5 bases on J, plus 14 bases between the germline ends. Looking up the germline V gene yields CDR1 SGHAT and CDR2 FQNNGV. Points the paper makes about the study in general: Zero-insertion analyses could be partly confounded by invariant T cells such as MAIT and iNKT, although diverse VJ usage argued against such confounding for most clonotypes. Because the same donors could not be followed over many years, the conclusions depended on cross-sectional statistical analysis. Excess twin sharing in beta out-of-frame sequences was weaker because fewer shared sequences lowered the signal-to-noise ratio. Abundant cord blood beta clonotypes carried fewer insertions; young adult naive repertoires showed a weaker similar trend, while memory repertoires showed none. Compared with coincidental sharing between unrelated individuals, an excess of low generation-probability sequences was observed among out-of-frame TCR alpha sequences shared between twins. Out-of-frame TCR alpha sharing in monozygotic twins was systematically underestimated by recombination models, whereas sharing between unrelated individuals was in agreement with the recombination models.

Every donor in the study was a healthy Caucasian. Three pairs of female monozygotic twins, all aged roughly 18 to 29 years, were included in the twin cohort. Positive isolation kits from Invitrogen were used to isolate the CD4+ and CD8+ T cell populations. A word on this clonotype: There is no known antigen for this receptor. No base quality values were provided; no much bigger clone lies one nucleotide off.

Libraries were prepared through 5' RACE. The listed sequencing device is Illumina HiSeq 2000. Template switching introduced a universal primer binding site; the final cDNA contained a unique molecular identifier, enabling accurate counting of TCR cDNA molecules. First-strand cDNA for TCR alpha and beta chains was synthesized from specific primers in the conserved constant-segment region. Each cDNA library was double barcoded, with a SMART-Mk sample barcode plus Illumina barcodes, to control for contamination. TruSeq adapter sequences, together with Illumina sample barcodes, were added in two successive PCR steps. The Illumina HiSeq platform was used with custom primers to sequence TCR alpha and beta cDNA libraries. In the source study's methods: MiGEC processed the raw reads to extract unique molecular identifiers, while MiXCR was used to determine the CDR3 positions. Recombination models were inferred per individual with the repgenHMM and IGoR tools using an EM algorithm. Shared clonotype analysis was performed with the tcR package in R, normalizing sharing by the product of cloneset sizes. To study raw recombination without the effects of thymic and clonal selection, out-of-frame nonproductive sequences were analyzed. The public sequencing data were trimmed at Q25 with fastp and processed into clonotypes with MiXCR by TCRdb, which kept only in-frame beta chains. Records with the same CDR3 protein are collapsed into one entry carrying the most frequent genes and DNA. TCRdb, rather than the study authors, made the V and J calls. The sample records hundreds of thousands of distinct CDR3 sequences, 9% to 15% of which are singletons. The ten biggest clones cover more than 6% of the sample.

The same data also went into a second study, on yellow fever vaccine responses in identical twins. The second study's authors report: According to the authors, the vaccine-induced T cell response in identical twins seemed to be partly convergent and partly specific to each individual. Focusing on identical twins, the study followed the T cell clones that responded to the vaccine, and did so with precision.

The sequence was obtained from a young woman in good health. The chain couples TRBV11-2 to TRBJ2-5; the D gene is perhaps TRBD1, on 6 matching bases. The specimen sequenced was CD8+ T cells sorted from blood. The nucleotide sequence is TGTGCCAGCAGCTTAGCTTGGGGGCTGGGGGAGACCCAGTACTTC. It is translated as CASSLAWGLGETQYF.